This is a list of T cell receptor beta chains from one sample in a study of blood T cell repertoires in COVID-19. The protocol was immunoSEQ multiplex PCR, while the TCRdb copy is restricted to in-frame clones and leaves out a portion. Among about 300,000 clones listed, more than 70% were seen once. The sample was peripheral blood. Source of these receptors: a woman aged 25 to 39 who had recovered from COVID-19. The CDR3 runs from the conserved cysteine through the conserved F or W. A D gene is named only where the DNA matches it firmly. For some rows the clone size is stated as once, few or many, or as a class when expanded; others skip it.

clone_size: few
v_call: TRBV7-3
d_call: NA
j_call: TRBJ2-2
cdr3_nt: TGTGCCAGCAGCCCTACGGGGGAGGACACCGGGGAGCTGTTTTTT
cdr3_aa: CASSPTGEDTGELFF

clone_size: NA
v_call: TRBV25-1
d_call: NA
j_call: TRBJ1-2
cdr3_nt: TGTGCCAGCAGCTTCACAGGGAACTATGGCTACACCTTC
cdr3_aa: CASSFTGNYGYTF

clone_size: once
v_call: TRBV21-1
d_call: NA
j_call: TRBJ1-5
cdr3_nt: TGTGCCAGCAGCAAAAGACAGGTACTCGATCAGCCCCAGCATTTT
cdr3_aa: CASSKRQVLDQPQHF

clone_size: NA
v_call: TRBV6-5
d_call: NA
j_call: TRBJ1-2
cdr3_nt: TGTGCCAGCAGTAACATACAGGGAATCGGCTTCGGCTACACCTTC
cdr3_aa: CASSNIQGIGFGYTF

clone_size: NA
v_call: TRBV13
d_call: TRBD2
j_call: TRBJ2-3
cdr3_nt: TGTGCCAGCAGCTTCCGCCGACCCGGGACTAGCGGGGAGTTTGATACGCAGTATTTT
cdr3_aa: CASSFRRPGTSGEFDTQYF

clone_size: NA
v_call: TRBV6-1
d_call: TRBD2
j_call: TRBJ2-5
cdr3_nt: TGTGCCAGCAGTGAAGTGACTAGCGGGGGCTCTCCCAGGGAGACCCAGTACTTC
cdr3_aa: CASSEVTSGGSPRETQYF

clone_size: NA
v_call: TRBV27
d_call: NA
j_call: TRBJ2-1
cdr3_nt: TGTGCCAGCAGTTCACTGAGCTCCTACAATGAGCAGTTCTTC
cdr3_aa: CASSSLSSYNEQFF

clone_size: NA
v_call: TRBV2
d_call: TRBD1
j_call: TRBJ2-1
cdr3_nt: TGTGCCAGCAAACAGGGGACCAACAATGAGCAGTTCTTC
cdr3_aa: CASKQGTNNEQFF

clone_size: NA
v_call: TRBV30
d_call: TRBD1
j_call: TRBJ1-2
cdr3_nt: TGTGCCTGGACCCGGACAGGGGCTAACTATGGCTACACCTTC
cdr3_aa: CAWTRTGANYGYTF

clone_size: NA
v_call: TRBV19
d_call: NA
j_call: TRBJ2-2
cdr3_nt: TGTGCCAGTAGTCCCAGGTTGGGACACCTTTCGAACACCGGGGAGCTGTTTTTT
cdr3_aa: CASSPRLGHLSNTGELFF

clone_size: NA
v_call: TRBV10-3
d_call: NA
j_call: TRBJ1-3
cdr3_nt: TGTGCCATCAGTGAGTCCTTCCAGTCAGACTCTGGAAACACCATATATTTT
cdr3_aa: CAISESFQSDSGNTIYF

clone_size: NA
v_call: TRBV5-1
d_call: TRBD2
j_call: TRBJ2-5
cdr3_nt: TGCGCCAGCAGCAGGTTCGGGACTAGCGGGGGGGCCTATGAGACCCAGTACTTC
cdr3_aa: CASSRFGTSGGAYETQYF

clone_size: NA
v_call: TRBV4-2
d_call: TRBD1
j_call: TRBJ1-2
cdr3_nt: TGTGCCAGCAGCACCGGGACAGGGGGTCCACTTTCGAACTTC
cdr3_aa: CASSTGTGGPLSNF

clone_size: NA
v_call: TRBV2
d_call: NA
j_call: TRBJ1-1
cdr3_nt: TGTGCCAGCGCGGATCCCGGGAACACTGAAGCTTTCTTT
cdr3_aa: CASADPGNTEAFF

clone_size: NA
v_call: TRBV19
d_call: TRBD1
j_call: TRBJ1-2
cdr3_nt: TGTGCCAGTAGTACCAGGGGGCGAGGTGCTAACTATGGCTACACCTTC
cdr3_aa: CASSTRGRGANYGYTF

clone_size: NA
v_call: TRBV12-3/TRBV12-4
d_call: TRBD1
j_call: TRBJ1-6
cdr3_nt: TGTGCCAGCAGAGGAGCCGGGACAGGCCTACACTTT
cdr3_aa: CASRGAGTGLHF

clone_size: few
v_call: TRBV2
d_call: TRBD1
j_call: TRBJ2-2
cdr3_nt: TGTGCCAGCAGTGAAGGACAGGGAACCGGGGAGCTGTTTTTT
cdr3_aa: CASSEGQGTGELFF

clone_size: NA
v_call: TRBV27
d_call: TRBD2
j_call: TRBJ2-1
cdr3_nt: TGTGCCAGCCGTATTAGCGGGGGGGCCGGTGAGCAGTTCTTC
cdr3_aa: CASRISGGAGEQFF

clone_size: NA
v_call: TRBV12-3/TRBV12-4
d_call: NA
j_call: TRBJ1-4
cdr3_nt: TGTGCCAGCAGTTTCTCTGAAAAACTGTTTTTT
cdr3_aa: CASSFSEKLFF

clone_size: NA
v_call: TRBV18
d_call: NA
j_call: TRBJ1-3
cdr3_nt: TGTGCCAGCTCACCACCCCCTTCTGGAAACACCATATATTTT
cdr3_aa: CASSPPPSGNTIYF

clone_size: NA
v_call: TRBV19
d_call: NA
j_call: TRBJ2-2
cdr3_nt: TGTGCCAGTAGTAAGGCAATCGCGGGGTCCAGGACCGGGGAGCTGTTTTTT
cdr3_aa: CASSKAIAGSRTGELFF

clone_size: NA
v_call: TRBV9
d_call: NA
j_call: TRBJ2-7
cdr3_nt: TGTGCCAGCAGCGCACACGACAGCTCCTACGAGCAGTACTTC
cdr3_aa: CASSAHDSSYEQYF